The T cell receptor beta chain under discussion was sequenced for a study of T-cell memory formation after mild COVID-19. V lost 1 base to trimming and J lost 6 bases, with 19 bases between them. Looked up from germline, CDR1 is LGHDT and CDR2 is YNNKEL (reference sequence). This CDR3 is built from 16 residues. This clonotype was counted between two and nine times. Sample barcodes and UMIs were carried by the TCR alpha and TCR beta cDNA libraries that 5'RACE generated with constant-segment primers. TCRdb re-called the 5' RACE reads with MiXCR, one entry per CDR3 protein. This sample has a few hundred thousand distinct CDR3 sequences, with 20% to 30% found just once.

The genes are TRBV3-1 and TRBJ2-7, with D possibly TRBD2 on 6 matching bases. Sequenced material: PBMCs or a T cell subset sorted from them (not recorded which). The sequence was obtained from an adult woman who had mild COVID-19 (a few samples of this study predate the infection). Cell type and time point are not known. CDR3 in amino acids: CASSQAHRDSLAEQYF. The CDR3, as DNA: TGTGCCAGCAGCCAAGCCCACCGGGACTCCCTCGCCGAGCAGTACTTC.